A single sample is the source of the 7 T cell receptor beta chains below, sequenced in a study of blood T cell repertoires in COVID-19. The table came from immunoSEQ multiplex PCR; TCRdb's copy has only in-frame clones and leaves some out. The repertoire holds roughly 180,000 clones, with approximately 88% as singletons. The sample consisted of peripheral blood. The receptors stem from a woman in her twenties or thirties with acute or convalescent COVID-19.

V usage is TRBV10-3 and J usage is TRBJ2-7, with D possibly TRBD1 on 5 matching bases. Looked up from germline, CDR1 is ENHRY and CDR2 is SYGVKD. Trimming took 0 bases from V and 3 from J, leaving 6 bases between them. The CDR3 runs 13 residues. The CDR3 loop reads CAISESTVYEQYF. The CDR3 DNA sequence: TGTGCCATCAGTGAGTCGACAGTCTACGAGCAGTACTTC.

As concerns this clone: Additional DNA sequences in this sample encode the identical CDR3. This chain joins TRBV12-3 or TRBV12-4 and TRBJ1-5; D remains ambiguous. Trimming pared 2 bases from V and 4 bases from J, leaving 6 bases between. The CDR3 extends over 13 amino acids. The CDR3 loop is CASSLPGNQPQHF. The CDR3, as DNA: TGTGCCAGCAGTTTACCCGGTAATCAGCCCCAGCATTTT.

The J gene is TRBJ2-3, the V gene TRBV5-4; D possibly corresponds to TRBD2 (5 bases). With 4 bases removed from V and 4 bases from J, the gap between germline ends came to 10 bases. There are 13 residues in the CDR3. Germline V gene lookup returns CDR1 SGHNT and CDR2 YYREEE (reference sequence). For the CDR3, the DNA is TGTGCCAGCAGCGAGAGAGGGCCAGATACGCAGTATTTT. Protein product: CASSERGPDTQYF.

This clone came up once. The chain uses TRBV10-2 and TRBJ2-4; 7 bases line up with TRBD1. The ends lost 6 bases at V and 5 bases at J; junction bases unmatched: 7. This CDR3 has 14 amino acids. From germline, CDR1 is WSHSY and CDR2 SAAADI. The CDR3 region is CASRSGGDENIQYF. DNA of the CDR3: TGCGCCAGCAGATCAGGGGGAGATGAAAACATTCAGTACTTC.

The chain is built from TRBV12-3 or TRBV12-4 and TRBJ2-3; tentatively, D is TRBD2 (6 bases). Trimming removed 3 bases from V and 10 bases from J, with 8 bases in between. The CDR3 spans 11 residues. The CDR3 coding sequence is TGTGCCAGCAGTTTGGAGGGTTCGCAGTATTTT. Protein: CASSLEGSQYF.

This clone was observed once. This sequence joins TRBV28 and TRBJ2-4; tentatively, D is TRBD1 (6 bases). This CDR3 is built from 15 residues. V dropped 7 bases and J dropped 7 bases, with 20 bases sitting between them. Germline V gene sequence: CDR1 MDHEN, CDR2 SYDVKM. CDR3 protein: CASTLGQPSKNIQYF. The CDR3 DNA follows: TGTGCCAGCACCTTAGGACAGCCCTCAAAGAACATTCAGTACTTC.

This clone was picked up one time. The DNA of the CDR3 is TGTGCCAGTAGATGGGACAGAAATAGCAATCAGCCCCAGCATTTT. This gives the protein CASRWDRNSNQPQHF. V gene TRBV19 combines with J gene TRBJ1-5, with TRBD1 matching 7 bases. This CDR3 is built from 15 residues. Germline V gene data show CDR1 as LNHDA and CDR2 as SQIVND (reference sequence). With V trimmed by 6 bases and J by 0 bases, 5 bases remained unmatched.